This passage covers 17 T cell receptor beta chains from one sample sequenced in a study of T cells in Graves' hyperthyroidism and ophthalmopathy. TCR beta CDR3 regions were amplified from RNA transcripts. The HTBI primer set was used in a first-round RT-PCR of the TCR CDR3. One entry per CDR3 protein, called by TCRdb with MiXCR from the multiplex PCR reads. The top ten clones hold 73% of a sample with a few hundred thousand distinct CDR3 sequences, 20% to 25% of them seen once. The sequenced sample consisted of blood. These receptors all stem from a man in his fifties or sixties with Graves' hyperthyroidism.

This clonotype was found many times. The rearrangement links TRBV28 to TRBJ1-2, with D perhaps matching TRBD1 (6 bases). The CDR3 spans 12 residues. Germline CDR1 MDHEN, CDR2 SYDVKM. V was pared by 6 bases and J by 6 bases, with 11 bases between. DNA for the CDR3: TGTGCCAGCAGGAGCTCAGGGGATGGCTACACCTTC. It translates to CASRSSGDGYTF.

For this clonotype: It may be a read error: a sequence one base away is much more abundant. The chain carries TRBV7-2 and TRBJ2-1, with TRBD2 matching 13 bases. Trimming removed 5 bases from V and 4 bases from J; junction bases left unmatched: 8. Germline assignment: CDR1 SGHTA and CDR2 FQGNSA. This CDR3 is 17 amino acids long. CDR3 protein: CASSLQELAGGYNEQFF. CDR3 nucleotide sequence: TGTGCCAGCAGCCTCCAAGAACTAGCGGGAGGGTACAATGAGCAGTTCTTC. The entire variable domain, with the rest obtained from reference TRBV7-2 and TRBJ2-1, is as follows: GAGVSQSPSNKVTEKGKDVELRCDPISGHTALYWYRQSLGQGLEFLIYFQGNSAPDKSGLPSDRFSAERTGGSVSTLTIQRTQQEDSAVYLCASSLQELAGGYNEQFFGPGTRLTVL.

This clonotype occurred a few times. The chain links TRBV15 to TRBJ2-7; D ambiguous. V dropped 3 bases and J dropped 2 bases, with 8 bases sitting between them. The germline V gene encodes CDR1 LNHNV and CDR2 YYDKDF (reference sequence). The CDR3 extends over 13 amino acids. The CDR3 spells CATSSGRTYEQYF. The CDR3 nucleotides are TGTGCCACCAGCAGTGGTAGGACCTACGAGCAGTACTTC.

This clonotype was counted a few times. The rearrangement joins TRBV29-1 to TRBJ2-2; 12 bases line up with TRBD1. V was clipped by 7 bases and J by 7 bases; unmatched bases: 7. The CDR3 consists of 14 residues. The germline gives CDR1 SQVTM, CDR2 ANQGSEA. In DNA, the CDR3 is TGCAGCGCAACGGGACAGGGGGCGCACGGGGAGCTGTTTTTT. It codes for CSATGQGAHGELFF.

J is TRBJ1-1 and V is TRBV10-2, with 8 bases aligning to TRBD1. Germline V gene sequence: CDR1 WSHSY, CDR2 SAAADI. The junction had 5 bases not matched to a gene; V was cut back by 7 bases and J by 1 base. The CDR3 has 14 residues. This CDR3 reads CASMRQGTNTEAFF. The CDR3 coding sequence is TGCGCCAGCATGAGACAGGGGACGAACACTGAAGCTTTCTTT.

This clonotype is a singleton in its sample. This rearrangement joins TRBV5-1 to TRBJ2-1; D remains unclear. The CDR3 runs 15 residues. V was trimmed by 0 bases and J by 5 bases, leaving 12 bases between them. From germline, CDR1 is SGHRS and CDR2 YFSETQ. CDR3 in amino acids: CASSLDIANHNEQFF. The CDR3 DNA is TGCGCCAGCAGCTTGGATATCGCTAATCACAATGAGCAGTTCTTC.

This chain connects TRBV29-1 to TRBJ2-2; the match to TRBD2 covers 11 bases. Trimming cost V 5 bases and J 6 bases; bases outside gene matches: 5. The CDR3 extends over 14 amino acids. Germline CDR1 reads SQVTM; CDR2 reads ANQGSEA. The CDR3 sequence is CSVRLAGWAGELFF. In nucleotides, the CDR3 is TGCAGCGTTCGACTAGCGGGATGGGCCGGGGAGCTGTTTTTT.

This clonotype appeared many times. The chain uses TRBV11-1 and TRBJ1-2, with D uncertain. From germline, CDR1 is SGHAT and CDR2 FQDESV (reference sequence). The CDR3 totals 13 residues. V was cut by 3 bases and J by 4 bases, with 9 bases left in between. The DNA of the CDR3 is TGTGCCAGCAGCTTGAACGGATTCTATGGCTACACCTTC. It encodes CASSLNGFYGYTF.

The CDR3 sequence: CASSPTDRGLGEKLFF. Here the CDR3 DNA reads TGTGCCAGCAGTCCAACGGACAGGGGGTTGGGTGAAAAACTGTTTTTT. The genes are TRBV12-3 or TRBV12-4 and TRBJ1-4, with 10 nucleotides matching TRBD1. Germline trimming cut 5 bases from V and 7 bases from J; bases unmatched to any gene: 10. The CDR3 covers 16 residues.

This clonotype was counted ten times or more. CDR3 sequence: CASSYSRGGEQYF. In DNA, the CDR3 is TGTGCCAGCAGTTACTCACGGGGCGGCGAGCAGTACTTC. The genes are TRBV6-5 and TRBJ2-7; D may correspond to TRBD1 or TRBD2 (5 bases each). The CDR3 runs to 13 residues. CDR1 is MNHEY and CDR2 is SVGAGI in the germline V gene. Trimming removed 0 bases at V and 6 bases at J, with 9 bases between.

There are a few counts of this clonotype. CDR3 loop: CASSLAGLGYEQYF. CDR3 nucleotides: TGTGCCAGCAGCTTAGCGGGACTAGGGTACGAGCAGTACTTC. This rearrangement joins TRBV7-2 to TRBJ2-7; TRBD2 matches at 8 bases. Germline CDR1 is SGHTA and CDR2 is FQGNSA. Trimming took 0 bases from V and 4 from J; bases not matched to a gene: 2. The CDR3 has 14 amino acids.

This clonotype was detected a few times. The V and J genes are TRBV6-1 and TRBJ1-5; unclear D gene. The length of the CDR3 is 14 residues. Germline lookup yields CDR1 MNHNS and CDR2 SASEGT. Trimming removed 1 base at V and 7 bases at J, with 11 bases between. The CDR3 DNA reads TGTGCCAGCAGTGAAGAGGAAGGGAGGCAGCCCCAGCATTTT. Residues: CASSEEEGRQPQHF.

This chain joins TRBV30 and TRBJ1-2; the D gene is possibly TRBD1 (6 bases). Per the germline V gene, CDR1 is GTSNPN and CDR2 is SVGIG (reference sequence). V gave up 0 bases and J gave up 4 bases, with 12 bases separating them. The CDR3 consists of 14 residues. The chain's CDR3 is CAWSVRGARYGYTF. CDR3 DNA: TGTGCCTGGAGTGTACGGGGGGCGCGCTATGGCTACACCTTC.

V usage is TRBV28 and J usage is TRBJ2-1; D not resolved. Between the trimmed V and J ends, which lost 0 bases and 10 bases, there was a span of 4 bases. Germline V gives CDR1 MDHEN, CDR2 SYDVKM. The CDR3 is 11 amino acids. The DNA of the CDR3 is TGTGCCAGCAGTTTATGGACAGAGCAGTTCTTC. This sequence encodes CASSLWTEQFF.

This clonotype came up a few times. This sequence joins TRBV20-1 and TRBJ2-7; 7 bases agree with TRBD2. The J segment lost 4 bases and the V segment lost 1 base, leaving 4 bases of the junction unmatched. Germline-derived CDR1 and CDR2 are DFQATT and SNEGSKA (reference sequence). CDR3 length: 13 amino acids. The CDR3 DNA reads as TGCAGTGCTAGAGGCCCTAGCGGATACGAGCAGTACTTC. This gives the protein CSARGPSGYEQYF.

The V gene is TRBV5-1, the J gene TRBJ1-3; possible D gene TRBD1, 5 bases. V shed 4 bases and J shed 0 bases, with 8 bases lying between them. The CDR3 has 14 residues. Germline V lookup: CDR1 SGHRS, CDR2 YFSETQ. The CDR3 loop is CASSGGLSGNTIYF. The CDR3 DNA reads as TGCGCCAGCAGCGGGGGACTCTCTGGAAACACCATATATTTT. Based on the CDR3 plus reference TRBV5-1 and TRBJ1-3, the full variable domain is KAGVTQTPRYLIKTRGQQVTLSCSPISGHRSVSWYQQTPGQGLQFLFEYFSETQRNKGNFPGRFSGRQFSNSRSEMNVSTLELGDSALYLCASSGGLSGNTIYFGEGSWLTVV.

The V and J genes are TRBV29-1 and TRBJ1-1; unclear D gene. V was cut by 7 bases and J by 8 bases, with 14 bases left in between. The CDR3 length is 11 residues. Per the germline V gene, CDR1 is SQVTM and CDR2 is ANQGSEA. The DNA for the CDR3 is TGCAGCGCTCAGGTCCTGGCCGAAGCTTTCTTT. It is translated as CSAQVLAEAFF.